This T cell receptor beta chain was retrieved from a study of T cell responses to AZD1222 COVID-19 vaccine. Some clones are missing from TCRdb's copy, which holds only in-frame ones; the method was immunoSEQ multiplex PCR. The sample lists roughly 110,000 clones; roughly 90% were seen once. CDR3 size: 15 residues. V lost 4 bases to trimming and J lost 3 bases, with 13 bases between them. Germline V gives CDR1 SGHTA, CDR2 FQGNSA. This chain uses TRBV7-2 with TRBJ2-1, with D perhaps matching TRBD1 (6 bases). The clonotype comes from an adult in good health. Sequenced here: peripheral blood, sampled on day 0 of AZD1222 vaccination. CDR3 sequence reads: CASSWDRDIYNEQFF. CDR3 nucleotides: TGTGCCAGCAGCTGGGACCGGGACATCTACAATGAGCAGTTCTTC.